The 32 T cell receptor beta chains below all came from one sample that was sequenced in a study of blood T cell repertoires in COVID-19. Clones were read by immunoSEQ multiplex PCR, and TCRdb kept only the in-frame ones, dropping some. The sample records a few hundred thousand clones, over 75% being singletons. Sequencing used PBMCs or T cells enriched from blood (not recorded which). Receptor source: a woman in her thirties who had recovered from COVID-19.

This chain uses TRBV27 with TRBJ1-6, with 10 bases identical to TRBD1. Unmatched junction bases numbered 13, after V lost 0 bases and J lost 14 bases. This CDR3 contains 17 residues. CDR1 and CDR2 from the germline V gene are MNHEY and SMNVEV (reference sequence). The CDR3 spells CASSLSPDRGRPGALHF. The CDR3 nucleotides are TGTGCCAGCAGTTTATCTCCAGACAGGGGGCGACCCGGCGCCCTCCACTTT.

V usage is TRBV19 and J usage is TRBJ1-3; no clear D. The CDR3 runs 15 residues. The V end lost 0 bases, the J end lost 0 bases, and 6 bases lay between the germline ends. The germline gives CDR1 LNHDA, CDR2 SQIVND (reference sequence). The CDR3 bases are TGTGCCAGTAGTATAGAATGGAGCTCTGGAAACACCATATATTTT. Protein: CASSIEWSSGNTIYF.

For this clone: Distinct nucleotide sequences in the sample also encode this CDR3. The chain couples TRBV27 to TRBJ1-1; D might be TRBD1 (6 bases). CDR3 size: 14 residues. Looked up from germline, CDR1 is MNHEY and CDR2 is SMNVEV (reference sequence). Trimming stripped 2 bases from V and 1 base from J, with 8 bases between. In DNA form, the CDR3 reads TGTGCCAGCAGTTTAGGCAGGGGGAACACTGAAGCTTTCTTT. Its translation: CASSLGRGNTEAFF.

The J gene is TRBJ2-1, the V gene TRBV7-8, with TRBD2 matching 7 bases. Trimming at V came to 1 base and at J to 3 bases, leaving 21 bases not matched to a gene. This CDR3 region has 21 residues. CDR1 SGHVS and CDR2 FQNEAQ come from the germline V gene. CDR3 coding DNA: TGTGCCAGCAGCTTAGTATTTGGGGGGGAAAAGAAAGCGGTTAACTACAATGAGCAGTTCTTC. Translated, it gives CASSLVFGGEKKAVNYNEQFF.

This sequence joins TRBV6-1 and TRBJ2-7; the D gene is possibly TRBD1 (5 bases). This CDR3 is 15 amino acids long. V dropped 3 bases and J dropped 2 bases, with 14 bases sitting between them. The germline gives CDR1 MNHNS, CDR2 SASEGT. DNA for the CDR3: TGTGCCAGCAGTGATGGCGGACATCCGACCTACGAGCAGTACTTC. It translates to CASSDGGHPTYEQYF.

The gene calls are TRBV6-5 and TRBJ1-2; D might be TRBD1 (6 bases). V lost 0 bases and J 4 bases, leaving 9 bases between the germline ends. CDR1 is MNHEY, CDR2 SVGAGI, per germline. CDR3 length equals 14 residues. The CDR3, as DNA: TGTGCCAGCAGTTACTCGGGGGACACCTATGGCTACACCTTC. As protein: CASSYSGDTYGYTF.

The DNA of the CDR3 is TGCGCCAGCAGCCAACCTCACCGGGACAGGGGAGTGTATGGCTACACCTTC. As protein: CASSQPHRDRGVYGYTF. V gene TRBV4-1 combines with J gene TRBJ1-2; TRBD1 matches 10 bases. Per the germline V gene, CDR1 is MGHRA and CDR2 is YSYEKL. V gave up 2 bases and J gave up 5 bases; unmatched junction bases: 11. The CDR3 spans 17 residues.

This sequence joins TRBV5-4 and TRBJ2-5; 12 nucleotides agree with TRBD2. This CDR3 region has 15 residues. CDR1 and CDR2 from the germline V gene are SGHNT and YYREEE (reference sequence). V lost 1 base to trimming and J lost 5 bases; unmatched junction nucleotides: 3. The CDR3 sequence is CASSLTLAGGETQYF. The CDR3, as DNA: TGTGCCAGCAGCTTGACGCTAGCGGGAGGGGAGACCCAGTACTTC.

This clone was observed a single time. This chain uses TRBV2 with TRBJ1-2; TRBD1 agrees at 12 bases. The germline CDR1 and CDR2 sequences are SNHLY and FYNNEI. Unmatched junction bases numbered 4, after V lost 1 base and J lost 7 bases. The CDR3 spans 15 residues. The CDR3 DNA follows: TGTGCCAGCAGTGAAGAGGGACAGGGGGCGGGTGGCTACACCTTC. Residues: CASSEEGQGAGGYTF.

The CDR3 here is CASSLTGGVLSEQYF. The CDR3 DNA reads TGTGCCAGCAGTTTGACCGGAGGGGTCCTGTCCGAGCAGTACTTC. The V gene is TRBV27, the J gene TRBJ2-7; a weak D match, TRBD2 (6 bases). V lost 3 bases, J lost 6 bases, and 18 bases lay in between. The CDR3 is 15 amino acids. Germline-derived CDR1 and CDR2 are MNHEY and SMNVEV (reference sequence).

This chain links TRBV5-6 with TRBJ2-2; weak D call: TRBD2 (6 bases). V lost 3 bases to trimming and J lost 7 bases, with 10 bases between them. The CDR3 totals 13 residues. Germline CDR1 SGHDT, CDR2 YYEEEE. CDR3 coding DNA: TGTGCCAGCAGCTGGGACTGGGGCGGGGAGCTGTTTTTT. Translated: CASSWDWGGELFF.

The CDR3 here is CATQVGNSPLHF. The CDR3 coding sequence is TGTGCCACACAGGTTGGGAATTCACCCCTCCACTTT. V usage is TRBV28 and J usage is TRBJ1-6; the D gene is possibly TRBD1 (5 bases). The germline V gene encodes CDR1 MDHEN and CDR2 SYDVKM. Trimming took off 10 bases at V and 7 bases at J, with 11 bases between the two ends. This CDR3 has 12 residues.

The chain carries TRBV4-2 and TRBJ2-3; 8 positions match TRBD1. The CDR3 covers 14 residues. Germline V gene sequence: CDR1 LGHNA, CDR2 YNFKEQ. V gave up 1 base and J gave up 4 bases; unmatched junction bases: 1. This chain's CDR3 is CASSQGTGPDTQYF. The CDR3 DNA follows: TGTGCCAGCAGCCAAGGGACAGGGCCAGATACGCAGTATTTT.

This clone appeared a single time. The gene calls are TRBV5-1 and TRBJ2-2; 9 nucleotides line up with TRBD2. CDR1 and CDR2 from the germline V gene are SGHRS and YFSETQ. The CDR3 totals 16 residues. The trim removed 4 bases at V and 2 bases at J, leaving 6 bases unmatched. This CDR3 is CASSPAAGGNTGELFF. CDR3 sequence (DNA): TGCGCCAGCAGCCCCGCAGCGGGAGGCAACACCGGGGAGCTGTTTTTT.

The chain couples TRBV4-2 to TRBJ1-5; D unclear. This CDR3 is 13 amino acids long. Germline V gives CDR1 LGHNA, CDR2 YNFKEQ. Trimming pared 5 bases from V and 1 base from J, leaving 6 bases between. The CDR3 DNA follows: TGTGCCAGCAGCACTACGAGCAATCAGCCCCAGCATTTT. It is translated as CASSTTSNQPQHF.

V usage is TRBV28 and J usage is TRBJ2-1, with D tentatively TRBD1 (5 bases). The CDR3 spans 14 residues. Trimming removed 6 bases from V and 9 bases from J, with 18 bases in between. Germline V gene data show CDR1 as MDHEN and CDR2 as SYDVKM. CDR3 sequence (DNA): TGTGCCAGCAGCCTCCAGGGTTTGGGCTCTGAGCAGTTCTTC. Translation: CASSLQGLGSEQFF.

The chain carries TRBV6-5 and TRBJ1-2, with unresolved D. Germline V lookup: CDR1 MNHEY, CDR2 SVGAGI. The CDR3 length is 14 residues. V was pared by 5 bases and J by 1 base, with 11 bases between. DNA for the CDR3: TGTGCCAGCAGTCCCCCGTCCAGTAACTATGGCTACACCTTC. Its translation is CASSPPSSNYGYTF.

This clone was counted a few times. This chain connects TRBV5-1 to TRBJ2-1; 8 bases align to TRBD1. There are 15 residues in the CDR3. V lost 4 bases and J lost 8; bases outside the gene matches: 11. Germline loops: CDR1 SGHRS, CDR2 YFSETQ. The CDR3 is CASSPGQGVSHEQFF. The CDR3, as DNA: TGCGCCAGCAGCCCTGGACAGGGAGTAAGTCATGAGCAGTTCTTC.

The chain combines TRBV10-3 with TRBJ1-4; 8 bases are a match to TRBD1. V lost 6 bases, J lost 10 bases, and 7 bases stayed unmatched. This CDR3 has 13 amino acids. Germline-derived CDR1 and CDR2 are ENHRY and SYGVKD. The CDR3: CAIRQGATGKLFF. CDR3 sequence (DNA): TGTGCCATCAGGCAGGGGGCGACCGGAAAACTGTTTTTT.

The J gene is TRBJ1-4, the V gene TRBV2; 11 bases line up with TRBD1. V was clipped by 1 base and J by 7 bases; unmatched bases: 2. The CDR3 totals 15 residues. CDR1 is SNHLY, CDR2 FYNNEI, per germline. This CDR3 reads CASSEEGQGGEKLFF. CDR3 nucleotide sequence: TGTGCCAGCAGTGAAGAGGGACAGGGGGGTGAAAAACTGTTTTTT.

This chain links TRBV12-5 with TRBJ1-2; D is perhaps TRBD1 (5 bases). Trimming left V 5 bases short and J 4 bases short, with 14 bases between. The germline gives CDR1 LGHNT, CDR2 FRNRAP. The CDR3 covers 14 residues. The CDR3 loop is CASGLPRESYGYTF. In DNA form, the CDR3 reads TGTGCTAGTGGTCTCCCCAGGGAAAGCTATGGCTACACCTTC.

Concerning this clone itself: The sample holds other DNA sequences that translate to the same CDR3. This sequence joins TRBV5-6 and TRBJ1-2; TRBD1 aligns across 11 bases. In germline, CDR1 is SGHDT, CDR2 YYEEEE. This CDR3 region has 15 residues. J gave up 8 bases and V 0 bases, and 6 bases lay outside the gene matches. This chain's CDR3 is CASSLGGQGAGGYTF. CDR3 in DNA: TGTGCCAGCAGCTTGGGAGGACAGGGGGCCGGAGGCTACACCTTC.

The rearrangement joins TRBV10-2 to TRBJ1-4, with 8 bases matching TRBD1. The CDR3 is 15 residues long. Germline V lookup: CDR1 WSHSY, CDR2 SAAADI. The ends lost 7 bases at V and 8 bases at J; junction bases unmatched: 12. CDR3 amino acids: CASNPGGRPSEKLFF. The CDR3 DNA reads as TGCGCCAGCAATCCAGGGGGCCGGCCGTCGGAAAAACTGTTTTTT.

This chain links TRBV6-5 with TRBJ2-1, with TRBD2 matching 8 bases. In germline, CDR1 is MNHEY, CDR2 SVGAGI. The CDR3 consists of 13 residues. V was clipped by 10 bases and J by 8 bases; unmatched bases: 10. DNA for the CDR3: TGTGCCACTACGGCTCGAGCGGGGGATGAGCAGTTCTTC. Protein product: CATTARAGDEQFF.

CDR3: CASRRPGQGYEQYF. CDR3 sequence (DNA): TGTGCCAGCCGGCGTCCGGGACAGGGCTACGAGCAGTACTTC. This chain uses TRBV27 with TRBJ2-7; 9 bases map to TRBD1. The CDR3 sequence is 14 residues long. Germline CDR1 reads MNHEY; CDR2 reads SMNVEV (reference sequence). V gave up 8 bases and J gave up 3 bases; unmatched junction bases: 8.

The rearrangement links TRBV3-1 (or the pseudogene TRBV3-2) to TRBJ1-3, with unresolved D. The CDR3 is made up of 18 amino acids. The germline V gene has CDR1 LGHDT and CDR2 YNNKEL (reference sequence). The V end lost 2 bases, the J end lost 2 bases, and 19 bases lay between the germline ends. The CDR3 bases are TGTGCCAGCAGCCAAAGGCTGGCAGCTGGACTGCCTGGAAACACCATATATTTT. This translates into CASSQRLAAGLPGNTIYF.

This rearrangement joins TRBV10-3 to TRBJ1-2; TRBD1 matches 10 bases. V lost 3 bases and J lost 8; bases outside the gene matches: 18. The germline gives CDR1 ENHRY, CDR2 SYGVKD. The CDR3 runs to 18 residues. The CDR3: CAISEPGQGLVRLGGYTF. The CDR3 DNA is TGTGCCATCAGTGAACCGGGACAGGGGTTGGTTCGGCTTGGGGGCTACACCTTC.

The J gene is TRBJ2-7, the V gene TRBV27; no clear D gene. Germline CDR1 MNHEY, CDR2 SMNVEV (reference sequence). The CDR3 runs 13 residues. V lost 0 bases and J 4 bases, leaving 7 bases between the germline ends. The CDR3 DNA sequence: TGTGCCAGCAGTTTATCGATGGAGTACGAGCAGTACTTC. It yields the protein CASSLSMEYEQYF.

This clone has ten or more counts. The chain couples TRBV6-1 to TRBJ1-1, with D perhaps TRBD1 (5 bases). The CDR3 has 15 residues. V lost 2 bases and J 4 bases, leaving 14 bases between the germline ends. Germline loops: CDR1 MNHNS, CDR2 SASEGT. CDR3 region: CASSETASGATEAFF. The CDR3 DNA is TGTGCCAGCAGTGAAACGGCGAGCGGGGCCACTGAAGCTTTCTTT.

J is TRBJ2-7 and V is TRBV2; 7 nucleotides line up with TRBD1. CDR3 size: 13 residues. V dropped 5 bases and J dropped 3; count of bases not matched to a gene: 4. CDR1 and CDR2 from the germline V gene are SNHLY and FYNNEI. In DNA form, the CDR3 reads TGTGCCAGCAGTTTACAGGGGATCTACGAGCAGTACTTC. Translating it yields CASSLQGIYEQYF.

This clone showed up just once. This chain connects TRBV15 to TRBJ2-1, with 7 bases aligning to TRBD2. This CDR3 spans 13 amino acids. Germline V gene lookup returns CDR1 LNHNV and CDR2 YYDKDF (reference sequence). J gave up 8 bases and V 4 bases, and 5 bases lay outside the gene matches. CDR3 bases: TGTGCCACCAGCACGCGGGAGTGGTATGAGCAGTTCTTC. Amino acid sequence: CATSTREWYEQFF.

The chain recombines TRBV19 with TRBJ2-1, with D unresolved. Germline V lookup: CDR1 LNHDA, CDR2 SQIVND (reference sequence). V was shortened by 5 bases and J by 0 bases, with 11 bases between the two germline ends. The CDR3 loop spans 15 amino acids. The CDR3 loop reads CASSPYASSYNEQFF. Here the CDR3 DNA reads TGTGCCAGTAGTCCCTACGCGAGCTCCTACAATGAGCAGTTCTTC.